This T cell receptor (beta chain) is from a study of T cell repertoires in cytomegalovirus infection. Study summary: Signatures in public TCR beta sequences pointed to both CMV infection and matching HLA type.

Germline values: CDR1 LNHDA, CDR2 SQIVND (reference sequence). V dropped 5 bases and J dropped 4; count of bases not matched to a gene: 5. The CDR3 extends over 16 amino acids. This clonotype was counted at least ten times. Antigen: not known. TCRdb ran MiXCR on the reads and lists one entry per CDR3 protein. The table shows roughly 110,000 distinct CDR3 sequences, with 9.5% to 13% occurring only once. The origin of this receptor is a human donor in good health (CMV status not recorded). Some clones in this sample may be carry-over from other donors' samples. The gene calls are TRBV19 and TRBJ2-3; 14 bases are shared with TRBD2. The sequenced sample consisted of PBMCs, sequenced either directly or after in vitro stimulation (not recorded which). CDR3 coding DNA: TGTGCCAGTAGTTGGACTAGCGGGAGGCCCCCAGATACGCAGTATTTT. Its translation: CASSWTSGRPPDTQYF.